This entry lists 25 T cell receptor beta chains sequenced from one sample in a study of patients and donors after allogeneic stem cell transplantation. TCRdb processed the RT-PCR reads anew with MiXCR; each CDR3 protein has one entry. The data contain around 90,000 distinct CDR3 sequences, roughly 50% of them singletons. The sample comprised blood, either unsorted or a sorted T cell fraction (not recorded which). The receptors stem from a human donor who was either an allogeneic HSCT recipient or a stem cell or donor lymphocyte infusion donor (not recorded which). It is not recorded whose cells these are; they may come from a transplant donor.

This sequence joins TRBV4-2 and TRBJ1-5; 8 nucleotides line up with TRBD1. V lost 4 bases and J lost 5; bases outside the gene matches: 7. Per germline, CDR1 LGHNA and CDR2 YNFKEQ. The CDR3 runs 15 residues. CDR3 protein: CASSRTDRVDQPQHF. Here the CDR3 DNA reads TGTGCCAGCAGCCGAACGGACAGGGTGGATCAGCCCCAGCATTTT.

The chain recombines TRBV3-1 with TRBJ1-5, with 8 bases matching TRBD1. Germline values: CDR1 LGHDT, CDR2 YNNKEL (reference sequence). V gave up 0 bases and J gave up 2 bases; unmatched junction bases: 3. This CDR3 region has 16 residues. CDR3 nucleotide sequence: TGTGCCAGCAGCCAAGATCTGACAGGGGGCAATCAGCCCCAGCATTTT. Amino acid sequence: CASSQDLTGGNQPQHF.

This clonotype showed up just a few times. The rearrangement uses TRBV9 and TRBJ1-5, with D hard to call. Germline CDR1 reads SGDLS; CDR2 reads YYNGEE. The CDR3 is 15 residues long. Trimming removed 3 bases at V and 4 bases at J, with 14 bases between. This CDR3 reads CASSETPDINQPQHF. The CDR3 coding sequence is TGTGCCAGCAGCGAAACCCCTGACATAAATCAGCCCCAGCATTTT.

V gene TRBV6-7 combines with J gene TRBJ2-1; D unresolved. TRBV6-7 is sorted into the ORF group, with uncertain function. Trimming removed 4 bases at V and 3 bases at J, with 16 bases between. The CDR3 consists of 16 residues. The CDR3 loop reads CASSWTADPHYNEQFF. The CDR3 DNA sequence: TGTGCCAGCAGTTGGACCGCGGATCCCCACTACAATGAGCAGTTCTTC.

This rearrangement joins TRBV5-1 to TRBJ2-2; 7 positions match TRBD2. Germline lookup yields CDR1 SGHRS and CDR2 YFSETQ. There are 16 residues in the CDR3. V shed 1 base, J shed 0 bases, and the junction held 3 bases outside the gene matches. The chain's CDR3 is CASSLSGATNTGELFF. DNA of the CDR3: TGCGCCAGCAGCTTGAGCGGGGCGACGAACACCGGGGAGCTGTTTTTT.

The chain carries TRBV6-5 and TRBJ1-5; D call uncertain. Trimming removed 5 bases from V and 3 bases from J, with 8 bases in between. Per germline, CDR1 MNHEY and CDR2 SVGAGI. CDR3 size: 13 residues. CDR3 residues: CASSRETNQPQHF. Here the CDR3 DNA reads TGTGCCAGCAGTCGTGAGACCAATCAGCCCCAGCATTTT.

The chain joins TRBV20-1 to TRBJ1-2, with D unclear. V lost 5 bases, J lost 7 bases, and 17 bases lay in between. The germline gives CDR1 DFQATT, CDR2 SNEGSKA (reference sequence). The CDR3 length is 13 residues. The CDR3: CSASRSGVFGYTF. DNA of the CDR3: TGCAGTGCTTCTCGAAGCGGTGTATTTGGCTACACCTTC.

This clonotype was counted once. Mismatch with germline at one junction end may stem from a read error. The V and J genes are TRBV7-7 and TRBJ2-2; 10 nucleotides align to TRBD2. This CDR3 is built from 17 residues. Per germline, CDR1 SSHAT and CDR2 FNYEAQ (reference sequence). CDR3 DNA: TGTGCTAGCAGCTTAGTCCCTAGCGGGAGGAACACCGGGGAGCTGTTTTTT. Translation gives CASSLVPSGRNTGELFF.

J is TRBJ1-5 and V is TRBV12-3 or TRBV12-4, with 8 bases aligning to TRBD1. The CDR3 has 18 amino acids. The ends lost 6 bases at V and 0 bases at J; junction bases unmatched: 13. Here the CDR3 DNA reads TGTGCCAGCAGCAAACCCGGGACAGGTATTAATAGCAATCAGCCCCAGCATTTT. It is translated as CASSKPGTGINSNQPQHF.

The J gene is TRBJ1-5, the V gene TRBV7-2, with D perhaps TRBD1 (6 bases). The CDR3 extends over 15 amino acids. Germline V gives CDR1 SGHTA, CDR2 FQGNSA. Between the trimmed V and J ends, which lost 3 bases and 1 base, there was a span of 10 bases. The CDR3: CASSFGRGSNQPQHF. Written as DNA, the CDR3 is TGTGCCAGCAGCTTTGGTAGGGGGAGCAATCAGCCCCAGCATTTT.

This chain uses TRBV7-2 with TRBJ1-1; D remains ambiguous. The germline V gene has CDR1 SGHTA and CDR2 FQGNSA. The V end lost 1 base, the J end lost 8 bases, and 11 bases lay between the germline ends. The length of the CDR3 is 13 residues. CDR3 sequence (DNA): TGTGCCAGCAGCTTAGGGGGATTAGCAGAAGCTTTCTTT. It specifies CASSLGGLAEAFF.

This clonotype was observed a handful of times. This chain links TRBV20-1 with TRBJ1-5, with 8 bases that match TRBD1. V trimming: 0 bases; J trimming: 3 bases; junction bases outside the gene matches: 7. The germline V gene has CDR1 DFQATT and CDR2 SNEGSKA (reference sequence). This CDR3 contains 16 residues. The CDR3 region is CSARDPRDRINQPQHF. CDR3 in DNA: TGCAGTGCTAGAGACCCCCGGGACAGGATCAATCAGCCCCAGCATTTT.

CDR3 region: CASRPDRGYFNYEQYF. The DNA for the CDR3 is TGTGCCAGCAGGCCCGACAGGGGTTATTTTAACTACGAGCAGTACTTC. The V gene is TRBV6-2 or TRBV6-3, the J gene TRBJ2-7, with 8 bases fitting TRBD1. This CDR3 comprises 16 residues. The V gene's germline CDR1 is MNHEY and CDR2 SVGEGT. Unmatched junction bases numbered 13, after V lost 6 bases and J lost 3 bases.

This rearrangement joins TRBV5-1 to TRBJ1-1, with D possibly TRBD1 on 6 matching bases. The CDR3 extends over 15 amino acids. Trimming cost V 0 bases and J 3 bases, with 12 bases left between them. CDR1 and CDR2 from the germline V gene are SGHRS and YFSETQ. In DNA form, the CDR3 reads TGCGCCAGCAGCTTGGTGGGGGGCTTCGACACTGAAGCTTTCTTT. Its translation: CASSLVGGFDTEAFF. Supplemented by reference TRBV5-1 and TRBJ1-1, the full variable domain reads KAGVTQTPRYLIKTRGQQVTLSCSPISGHRSVSWYQQTPGQGLQFLFEYFSETQRNKGNFPGRFSGRQFSNSRSEMNVSTLELGDSALYLCASSLVGGFDTEAFFGQGTRLTVV.

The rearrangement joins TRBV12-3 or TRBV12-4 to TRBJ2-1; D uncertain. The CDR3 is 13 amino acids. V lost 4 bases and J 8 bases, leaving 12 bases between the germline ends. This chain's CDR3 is CASSSISADEQFF. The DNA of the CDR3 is TGTGCCAGCAGTTCAATATCCGCGGATGAGCAGTTCTTC.

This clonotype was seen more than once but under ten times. The CDR3 nucleotides read TGTGCCATCCCCCAGGGCCTTAGCGGATTCTATGGCTACACCTTC. Translating gives CAIPQGLSGFYGYTF. V usage is TRBV6-1 and J usage is TRBJ1-2; possible D gene TRBD1, 5 bases. The CDR3 runs to 15 residues. The V gene's germline CDR1 is MNHNS and CDR2 SASEGT. V lost 10 bases, J lost 4 bases, and 22 bases lay in between.

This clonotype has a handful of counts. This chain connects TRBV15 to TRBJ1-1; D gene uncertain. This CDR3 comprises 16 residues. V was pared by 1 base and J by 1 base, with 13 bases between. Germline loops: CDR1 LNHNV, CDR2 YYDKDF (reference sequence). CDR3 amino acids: CATSRGADSWNTEAFF. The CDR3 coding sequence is TGTGCCACCAGCAGAGGGGCAGATTCATGGAACACTGAAGCTTTCTTT.

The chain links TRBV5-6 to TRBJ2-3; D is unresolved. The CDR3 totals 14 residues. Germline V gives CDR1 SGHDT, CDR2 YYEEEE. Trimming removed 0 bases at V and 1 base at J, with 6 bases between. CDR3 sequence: CASSLGGGTDTQYF. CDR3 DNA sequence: TGTGCCAGCAGCTTGGGTGGGGGCACAGATACGCAGTATTTT.

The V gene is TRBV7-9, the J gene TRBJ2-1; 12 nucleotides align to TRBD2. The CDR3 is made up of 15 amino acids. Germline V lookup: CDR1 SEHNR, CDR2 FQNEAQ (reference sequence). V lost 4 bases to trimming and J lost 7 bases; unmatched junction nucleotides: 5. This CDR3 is CASSSRTSGTNEQFF. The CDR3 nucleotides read TGTGCCAGCAGCTCTAGGACTAGCGGGACGAATGAGCAGTTCTTC. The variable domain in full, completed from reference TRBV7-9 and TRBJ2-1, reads DTGVSQNPRHKITKRGQNVTFRCDPISEHNRLYWYRQTLGQGPEFLTYFQNEAQLEKSRLLSDRFSAERPKGSFSTLEIQRTEQGDSAMYLCASSSRTSGTNEQFFGPGTRLTVL.

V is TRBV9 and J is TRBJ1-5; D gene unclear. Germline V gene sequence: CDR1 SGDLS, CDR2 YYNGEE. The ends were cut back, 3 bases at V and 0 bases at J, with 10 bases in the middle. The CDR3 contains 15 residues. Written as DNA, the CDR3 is TGTGCCAGCAGCGCTAGCCTCCGTAGCAATCAGCCCCAGCATTTT. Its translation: CASSASLRSNQPQHF.

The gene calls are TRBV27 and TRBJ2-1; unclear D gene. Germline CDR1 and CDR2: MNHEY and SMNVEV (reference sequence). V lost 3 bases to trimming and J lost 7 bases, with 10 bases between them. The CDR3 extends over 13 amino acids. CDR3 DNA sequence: TGTGCCAGCAGTTTGGGCCGGTGGAATGAGCAGTTCTTC. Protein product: CASSLGRWNEQFF.

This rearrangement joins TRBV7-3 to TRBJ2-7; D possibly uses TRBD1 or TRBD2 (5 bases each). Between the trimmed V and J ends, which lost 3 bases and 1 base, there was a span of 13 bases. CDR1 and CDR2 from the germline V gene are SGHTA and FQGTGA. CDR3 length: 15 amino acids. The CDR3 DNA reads TGTGCCAGCAGCTTTCGGGGCGGAATATCCTACGAGCAGTACTTC. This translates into CASSFRGGISYEQYF.

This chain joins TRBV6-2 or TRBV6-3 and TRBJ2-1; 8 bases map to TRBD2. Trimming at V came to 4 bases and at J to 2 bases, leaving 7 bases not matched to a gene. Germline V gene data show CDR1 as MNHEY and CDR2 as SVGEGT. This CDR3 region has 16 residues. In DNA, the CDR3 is TGTGCCAGCAGTTCAATTACGGGAGGGGCCTACAATGAGCAGTTCTTC. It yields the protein CASSSITGGAYNEQFF.

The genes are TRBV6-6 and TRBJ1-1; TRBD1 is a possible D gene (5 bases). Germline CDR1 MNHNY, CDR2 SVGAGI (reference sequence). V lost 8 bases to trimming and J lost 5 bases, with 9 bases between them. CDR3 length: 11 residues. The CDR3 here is CASPRGTEAFF. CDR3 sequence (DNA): TGTGCCAGCCCGCGGGGGACTGAAGCTTTCTTT.

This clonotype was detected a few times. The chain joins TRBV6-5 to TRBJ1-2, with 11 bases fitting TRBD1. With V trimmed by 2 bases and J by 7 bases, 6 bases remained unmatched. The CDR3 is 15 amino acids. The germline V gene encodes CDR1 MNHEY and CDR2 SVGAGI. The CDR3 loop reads CASSYKGQGVSGYTF. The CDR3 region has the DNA TGTGCCAGCAGTTACAAGGGACAGGGGGTTAGTGGCTACACCTTC.